This record looks at one T cell receptor beta chain sequence and its context. Its specificity is unknown. The sample is drawn from a study of beta chain features in type 1 diabetes. Study-level points and caveats: Moderate but significant shortening of TCRB CDR3s was recorded in all four CD4+ subsets from Type 1 diabetes patients.

Looked up from germline, CDR1 is SEHNR and CDR2 is FQNEAQ (reference sequence). V shed 5 bases and J 0 bases; nucleotides not matched to a gene: 12. The CDR3 length is 18 residues. Expressed TCRB transcripts were sequenced, since all the RNA that had been isolated was reverse transcribed. Clones were sequenced by immunoSEQ multiplex PCR, and TCRdb holds only the in-frame ones, with some missing. This table has about 710,000 clones, around 15% appearing once. The sequence derives from a young man with type 1 diabetes. This chain connects TRBV7-9 to TRBJ1-2, with 10 positions matching TRBD1. Sequencing was done on a sample of naive CD4+ T cells from blood. CDR3 nucleotides: TGTGCCAGCAGCACTCCGCGACAGGGGGCCTATTCTAACTATGGCTACACCTTC. It yields the protein CASSTPRQGAYSNYGYTF.